This TCR beta chain was captured by sequencing in a study of T-cell memory formation after mild COVID-19. On the study more broadly: Clusters of TCRs were largely donor specific. Study results and caveats: Clones that got smaller from day 15 to 85 had even CD4/CD8, while clones growing later tipped toward CD4+.

In germline, CDR1 is LGHNA, CDR2 YNFKEQ. CDR3 length: 15 residues. V lost 4 bases, J lost 4 bases, and 16 bases lay in between. cDNA libraries for TCR alpha and TCR beta, carrying sample barcodes and UMIs, came from 5'RACE with constant-segment primers. TCRdb reprocessed the 5' RACE reads via MiXCR and lists one record per CDR3 protein. Here the sample spans some 410,000 distinct CDR3 sequences, about a quarter being singletons. Concerning this clonotype itself: What it binds is not known.

This chain uses TRBV4-2 with TRBJ2-5; tentatively, D is TRBD1 (5 bases). The sequence was obtained from an adult woman who had mild COVID-19 (a few samples of this study predate the infection). Cell type and time point are not known. Material: PBMCs or a T cell subset sorted from them (not recorded which). CDR3 protein: CASSPRTFGAETQYF. CDR3 sequence (DNA): TGTGCCAGCAGCCCCAGGACGTTTGGGGCAGAGACCCAGTACTTC.